This TCR beta chain was retrieved from a study of cytomegalovirus exposure and HLA in healthy donors. The PCR made use of 60 Vbeta and 13 Jbeta primers. Clones were sequenced by immunoSEQ multiplex PCR, and TCRdb holds only the in-frame ones, with some missing. The sample yields around 180,000 clones, roughly 80% seen once. These donors, healthy bone marrow donors, were studied. V was shortened by 4 bases and J by 0 bases, with 13 bases between the two germline ends. This CDR3 spans 16 amino acids. Looked up from germline, CDR1 is MNHNY and CDR2 is SVGAGI (reference sequence). This clone showed up just a few times.

The sample was PBMCs. The sequence came from a woman aged 45-65 years in good health and CMV-seronegative. The genes are TRBV6-6 and TRBJ2-1; D unresolved. The CDR3 DNA reads as TGTGCCAGCAGTTCCGCGGATTATAGCTCCTACAATGAGCAGTTCTTC. Translation: CASSSADYSSYNEQFF.